This TCR beta chain came from a study of post-analysis software for immune sequencing data. About the research overall: Disease trajectories encompassed relapsing-remitting, secondary progressive and progressive-relapsing multiple sclerosis. Findings and limits, study-wide: Compared with controls, patients had more of about 5 TRBV segments, including TRBV5-6, TRBV5-1 and TRBV20-1. Diversity measured as normalized Chao1 was significantly lower in multiple sclerosis patients than in controls.

Unique molecular identifiers featured in each of the TCR beta cDNA libraries. TCRdb re-called the PCR reads through MiXCR, storing one row per CDR3 protein. Here the sample spans 380,000 or so distinct CDR3 sequences, less than 40% being singletons. CDR3 length: 15 amino acids. Trimming shortened V by 4 bases and J by 0 bases, and 12 bases separated the two germline ends. CDR1 and CDR2 from the germline V gene are MDHEN and SYDVKM. This clonotype has a handful of counts. Its target is not known. The sequence came from a girl aged 10-17 years with multiple sclerosis. The sequencing input was blood. The chain has TRBV28 and TRBJ1-1; D is ambiguous. This CDR3 reads CASSSPQIMNTEAFF. The CDR3 coding sequence is TGTGCCAGCAGTTCACCTCAGATCATGAACACTGAAGCTTTCTTT.